The TCR beta chain under discussion was sequenced for a study of blood T cell repertoires in COVID-19. As for the study in general: There were acute and convalescent COVID-19 samples, and they came from the United States, Italy and Spain.

The V gene's germline CDR1 is SGHRS and CDR2 YFSETQ. The CDR3 consists of 16 residues. Losses at the gene ends were 0 bases for V and 0 bases for J; bases not matched to a gene: 5. The count of this clone is one. Sequenced by immunoSEQ multiplex PCR; TCRdb stores in-frame clones only, minus some. This table holds nearly 100,000 clones, around four fifths found once. The receptor's source is a man aged 70 or older with acute or convalescent COVID-19. The chain carries TRBV5-1 and TRBJ2-7; 8 positions match TRBD1. Sequenced material: peripheral blood. The CDR3 DNA follows: TGCGCCAGCAGCTTGGCCGAGACAGGGGCCTCCTACGAGCAGTACTTC. Amino acids: CASSLAETGASYEQYF.